This is a list of T cell receptor beta chains from one sample in a study of early T cells in non-severe SARS-CoV-2 infection. From the 5' RACE reads, TCRdb called clonotypes with MiXCR, one entry per CDR3 protein. The sample carries 45,000 to 50,000 distinct CDR3 sequences, about 6.5% recorded once. Here the sequenced sample was whole blood, taken at baseline. The receptors were gathered from an adult who was a healthcare worker with PCR-confirmed SARS-CoV-2 infection or an uninfected control (not recorded which). Each CDR3 is given with its conserved first and last residue. The D gene is left open where the match is weak. Only some rows state a clone size, as once, few, many or a class for expanded clones.

V gene	clone size	D gene	J gene	CDR3 protein	CDR3 DNA
TRBV5-4	many	.	TRBJ2-3	CASPRRYF	TGTGCCAGCCCCAGGCGGTATTTT
TRBV7-9	.	TRBD2	TRBJ2-5	CASSLAVVAGGKETQYF	TGTGCCAGCAGCTTAGCGGTGGTAGCGGGGGGAAAAGAGACCCAGTACTTC
TRBV20-1	few	.	TRBJ2-5	CSARASDTPETQYF	TGCAGTGCTAGAGCTTCGGACACCCCAGAGACCCAGTACTTC
TRBV7-9	many	.	TRBJ1-3	CASSLYGSNSGNTIYF	TGTGCCAGCAGCTTATATGGGTCCAACTCTGGAAACACCATATATTTT
TRBV18	many	TRBD1	TRBJ1-4	CASSPSALQGRGYYEKLFF	TGTGCCAGCTCACCCTCCGCCCTACAGGGGAGGGGGTACTATGAAAAACTGTTTTTT
TRBV5-1	.	.	TRBJ2-2	CASTPLTQTPSGGELFF	TGCGCCAGCACCCCGTTGACCCAGACGCCGAGCGGCGGGGAGCTGTTTTTT
TRBV7-2	.	.	TRBJ2-7	CASSRRGAVEIGEQYF	TGTGCCAGCAGCCGACGGGGGGCGGTTGAGATCGGGGAGCAGTACTTC
TRBV20-1	.	.	TRBJ1-5	CSARGLIGPNQPQHF	TGCAGTGCTAGGGGTCTCATTGGACCGAATCAGCCCCAGCATTTT
TRBV9	few	TRBD2	TRBJ2-5	CASSVALAGHQETQYF	TGTGCCAGCAGCGTAGCCCTAGCGGGGCACCAAGAGACCCAGTACTTC
TRBV9	.	.	TRBJ2-1	CASSPNQGVRFF	TGTGCCAGCAGCCCAAATCAGGGCGTTCGGTTCTTC
TRBV11-2	many	.	TRBJ2-7	CASGAYEQYF	TGTGCCAGCGGAGCCTACGAGCAGTACTTC
TRBV28	.	.	TRBJ2-1	CASSPQSSYNEQFF	TGTGCCAGCAGTCCACAGAGCTCCTACAATGAGCAGTTCTTC
TRBV6-2/TRBV6-3	few	.	TRBJ2-7	CASSYQGSYEQYF	TGTGCCAGCAGTTACCAGGGGTCCTACGAGCAGTACTTC
TRBV6-6	.	TRBD1	TRBJ2-7	CASSQGVYEQYF	TGTGCCAGCAGTCAGGGGGTGTACGAGCAGTACTTC
TRBV6-1	.	.	TRBJ2-5	CASRIQGGEETQYF	TGTGCCAGCAGGATACAAGGCGGAGAAGAGACCCAGTACTTC
TRBV20-1	many	TRBD1	TRBJ1-1	CSASGTAGEALMNTEAFF	TGCAGTGCTTCCGGGACAGCAGGGGAAGCCCTAATGAACACTGAAGCTTTCTTT
TRBV7-6	.	.	TRBJ2-2	CASSLEAGWDTGELFF	TGTGCCAGCAGCTTAGAGGCAGGGTGGGACACCGGGGAGCTGTTTTTT
TRBV24-1	.	TRBD1	TRBJ2-3	CATSERTGVTDTQYF	TGTGCCACCAGTGAGCGGACAGGGGTCACAGATACGCAGTATTTT
TRBV13	many	.	TRBJ1-1	CASSLNRNTEAFF	TGTGCCAGCAGCTTAAACAGGAACACTGAAGCTTTCTTT
TRBV11-2	many	.	TRBJ2-5	CASSLNSGDPQYF	TGTGCCAGCAGCTTAAATTCCGGGGATCCCCAGTACTTC
TRBV11-3	many	TRBD1	TRBJ1-1	CASSSGQMNTEAFF	TGTGCCAGCAGCTCGGGACAGATGAACACTGAAGCTTTCTTT
TRBV6-2/TRBV6-3	few	.	TRBJ2-4	CASSYAAGVRNIQYF	TGTGCCAGCAGTTACGCGGCAGGTGTTAGGAACATTCAGTACTTC
TRBV14	.	.	TRBJ2-4	CASSQDRGAKNIQYF	TGTGCCAGCAGCCAAGACAGGGGTGCCAAAAACATTCAGTACTTC
TRBV4-2	many	.	TRBJ1-2	CASSQDFGSKHNYGYTF	TGTGCCAGCAGCCAAGATTTCGGGTCAAAGCACAACTATGGCTACACCTTC
TRBV29-1	.	TRBD2	TRBJ2-1	CSVGSGGDRNEQFF	TGCAGCGTTGGGAGCGGGGGGGATCGAAATGAGCAGTTCTTC
TRBV20-1	few	.	TRBJ1-2	CSAADGGYGYTF	TGCAGTGCCGCGGACGGGGGATATGGCTACACCTTC
TRBV20-1	.	.	TRBJ1-1	CSVSEARNTEAFF	TGCAGTGTCTCGGAGGCCCGGAACACTGAAGCTTTCTTT
TRBV4-2	few	.	TRBJ2-5	CASSWTATQETQYF	TGTGCCAGCAGCTGGACAGCCACACAAGAGACCCAGTACTTC
TRBV7-2	.	.	TRBJ1-6	CASSLGIRGRSLHF	TGTGCCAGCAGCTTAGGGATCAGGGGCCGATCCCTCCACTTT
TRBV20-1	many	.	TRBJ1-2	CSATRVEAGYTF	TGCAGTGCTACCAGGGTCGAAGCTGGCTACACCTTC
TRBV19	many	.	TRBJ2-3	CASYPYSGPTRTDTQYF	TGTGCCAGTTATCCTTACTCCGGGCCAACACGGACAGATACGCAGTATTTT
TRBV5-4	many	TRBD1	TRBJ2-7	CASSADRGPKDEQYF	TGTGCCAGCAGCGCCGACAGGGGGCCCAAGGACGAGCAGTACTTC
TRBV7-3	.	.	TRBJ2-6	CASSLKTGSGANVLTF	TGTGCCAGCAGCTTGAAGACAGGCTCTGGGGCCAACGTCCTGACTTTC
TRBV7-9	few	TRBD1	TRBJ2-5	CASSLSGGSSETQYF	TGTGCCAGCAGCCTCTCAGGGGGCAGTTCGGAGACCCAGTACTTC
TRBV4-3	many	TRBD1	TRBJ1-5	CASSQDPQGFQPQHF	TGCGCCAGCAGCCAAGACCCACAGGGGTTTCAGCCCCAGCATTTT
TRBV7-9	few	TRBD1	TRBJ2-7	CASAYRGTTYEQYF	TGTGCCAGCGCGTACAGGGGCACTACCTACGAGCAGTACTTC
TRBV18	.	.	TRBJ2-1	CASSLPGRNRDEQFF	TGTGCCAGCTCTCTTCCCGGGAGGAACAGGGATGAGCAGTTCTTC
TRBV6-1	.	.	TRBJ2-6	CASSESLQGSVAGANVLTF	TGTGCCAGCAGTGAATCTCTACAGGGATCAGTCGCTGGGGCCAACGTCCTGACTTTC
TRBV6-1	few	.	TRBJ2-7	CASSELWGRWPYEQYF	TGTGCCAGCAGTGAATTGTGGGGCAGGTGGCCCTACGAGCAGTACTTC
TRBV15	many	.	TRBJ2-1	CATSRDPHNEQFF	TGTGCCACCAGCAGAGATCCCCACAATGAGCAGTTCTTC